What follows is one TCR beta chain and its context. Its cognate antigen is unknown. Researchers set a sequencing depth target of 1 in 200,000 to 1 in 1 million T cells. The method was immunoSEQ multiplex PCR; TCRdb's version includes in-frame clones alone and lacks a portion of them. The data contain roughly 49,000 clones, roughly 85% of them singletons. This record comes from a study of cytotoxic CD8 clonotypes in ibrutinib-treated CLL. Per the germline V gene, CDR1 is SGHVS and CDR2 is FNYEAQ. This CDR3 has 15 amino acids. The ends were cut back, 5 bases at V and 2 bases at J, with 13 bases in the middle. Findings and caveats of the study: Baseline values of clonality outstripped age-matched healthy donors and followed circulating CD8+ T-cell counts.

The chain is built from TRBV7-6 and TRBJ1-3, with D unresolved. This specimen consisted of PBMCs, obtained after 24 months of ibrutinib treatment. The receptor was isolated from a human donor with chronic lymphocytic leukemia. CDR3 DNA: TGTGCCAGCAGCCCGGCCCCGAATCCTGGAAACACCATATATTTT. Protein product: CASSPAPNPGNTIYF.